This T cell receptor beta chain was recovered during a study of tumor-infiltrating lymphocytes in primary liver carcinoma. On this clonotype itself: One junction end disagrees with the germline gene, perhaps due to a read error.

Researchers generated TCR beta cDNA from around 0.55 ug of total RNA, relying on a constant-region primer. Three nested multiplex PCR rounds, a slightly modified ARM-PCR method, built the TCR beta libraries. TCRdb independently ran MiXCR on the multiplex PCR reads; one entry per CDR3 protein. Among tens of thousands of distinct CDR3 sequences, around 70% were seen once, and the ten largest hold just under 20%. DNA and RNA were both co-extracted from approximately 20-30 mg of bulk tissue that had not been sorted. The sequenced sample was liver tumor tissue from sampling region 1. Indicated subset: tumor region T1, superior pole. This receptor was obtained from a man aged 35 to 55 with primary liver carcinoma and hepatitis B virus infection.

The CDR3 is CTSSFFPGQGAVGEQYF. Here the CDR3 DNA reads TGCACCAGCAGCTTTTTCCCGGGACAGGGGGCGGTCGGCGAGCAGTACTTC. This chain uses TRBV5-1 with TRBJ2-7, with 12 bases that match TRBD1. Germline lookup yields CDR1 SGHRS and CDR2 YFSETQ. CDR3 length: 17 residues. Complete variable domain (other parts from reference TRBV5-1 and TRBJ2-7): KAGVTQTPRYLIKTRGQQVTLSCSPISGHRSVSWYQQTPGQGLQFLFEYFSETQRNKGNFPGRFSGRQFSNSRSEMNVSTLELGDSALYLCTSSFFPGQGAVGEQYFGPGTRLTVT.